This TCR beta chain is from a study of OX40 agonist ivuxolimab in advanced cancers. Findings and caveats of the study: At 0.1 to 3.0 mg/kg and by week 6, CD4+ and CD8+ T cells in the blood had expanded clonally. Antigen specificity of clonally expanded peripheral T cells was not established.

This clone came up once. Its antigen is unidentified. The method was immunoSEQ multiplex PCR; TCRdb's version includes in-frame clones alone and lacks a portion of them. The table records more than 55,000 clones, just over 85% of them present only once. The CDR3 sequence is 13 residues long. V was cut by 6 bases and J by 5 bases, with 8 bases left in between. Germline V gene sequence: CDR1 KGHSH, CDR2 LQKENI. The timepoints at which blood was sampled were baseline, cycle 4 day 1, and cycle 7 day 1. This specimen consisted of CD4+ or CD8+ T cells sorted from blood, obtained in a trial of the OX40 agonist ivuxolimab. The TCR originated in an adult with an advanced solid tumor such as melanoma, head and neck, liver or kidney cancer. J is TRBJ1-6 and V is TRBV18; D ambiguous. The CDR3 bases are TGTGCCAGCTCGTGGGATAATAATTCACCCCTCCACTTT. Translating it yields CASSWDNNSPLHF.